The 9 T cell receptor beta chains below come from one sample, sequenced in a study of T cell responses to AZD1222 COVID-19 vaccine. The data were produced by immunoSEQ multiplex PCR, yet TCRdb's version contains in-frame clones alone and is incomplete. The table shows around 90,000 clones, with more than 70% occurring only once. The sequences come from peripheral blood, collected on day 0 of AZD1222 vaccination. These receptors were taken from an adult in good health.

The rearrangement joins TRBV28 to TRBJ1-6, with 9 bases fitting TRBD1. Germline V lookup: CDR1 MDHEN, CDR2 SYDVKM. The V segment lost 6 bases and the J segment 10 bases; nucleotides outside the gene matches: 10. This CDR3 has 15 amino acids. The CDR3 sequence: CASSPGTGLSSPLHF. The CDR3, as DNA: TGTGCCAGCAGCCCCGGGACAGGGTTATCATCACCCCTCCACTTT. Together with reference TRBV28 and TRBJ1-6, the CDR3 gives the full variable domain: DVKVTQSSRYLVKRTGEKVFLECVQDMDHENMFWYRQDPGLGLRLIYFSYDVKMKEKGDIPEGYSVSREKKERFSLILESASTNQTSMYLCASSPGTGLSSPLHFGNGTRLTVT.

The chain joins TRBV7-9 to TRBJ2-7; TRBD2 might be the D (6 bases). In germline, CDR1 is SEHNR, CDR2 FQNEAQ (reference sequence). The V gene lost 5 bases and the J gene lost 0 bases, with 11 bases spanning the gap. The CDR3 consists of 14 residues. The CDR3 DNA follows: TGTGCCAGCAGCCGGGACGGGAGCTCCTACGAGCAGTACTTC. Translated, it gives CASSRDGSSYEQYF. Variable domain in full (rest from reference TRBV7-9 and TRBJ2-7): DTGVSQNPRHKITKRGQNVTFRCDPISEHNRLYWYRQTLGQGPEFLTYFQNEAQLEKSRLLSDRFSAERPKGSFSTLEIQRTEQGDSAMYLCASSRDGSSYEQYFGPGTRLTVT.

This chain joins TRBV23-1 and TRBJ1-2, with D maybe TRBD1 (5 bases). TRBV23-1 qualifies as an ORF whose function is uncertain. V lost 4 bases, J lost 10 bases, and 16 bases lay in between. This CDR3 region has 13 residues. The CDR3 spells CASSRPGTPNYTF. The CDR3 coding sequence is TGCGCCAGCAGTCGCCCCGGGACCCCGAACTACACCTTC.

DNA of the CDR3: TGTGCCAGCAGTTACGACGCGGGGGGGGCCGAGCAGTACTTC. Protein: CASSYDAGGAEQYF. The chain links TRBV6-5 to TRBJ2-7, with 9 bases that match TRBD2. Germline loops: CDR1 MNHEY, CDR2 SVGAGI. V dropped 2 bases and J dropped 6; count of bases not matched to a gene: 5. The CDR3 extends over 14 amino acids.

The chain has TRBV10-3 and TRBJ2-7; 11 nucleotides align to TRBD1. Per germline, CDR1 ENHRY and CDR2 SYGVKD. The CDR3 has 12 amino acids. The V and J ends lost 8 bases and 6 bases, in that order; junction bases with no gene match: 3. The CDR3: CAIGTGGGEQYF. The CDR3 DNA reads TGTGCCATCGGGACAGGGGGAGGCGAGCAGTACTTC.

V gene TRBV28 combines with J gene TRBJ1-3; tentative D call: TRBD1 (6 bases). The CDR3 has 12 amino acids. The germline gives CDR1 MDHEN, CDR2 SYDVKM. Trimming stripped 8 bases from V and 9 bases from J, with 14 bases between. The CDR3, as DNA: TGTGCCAGCGCTACAGGGCCGAGCACCATATATTTT. The encoded protein is CASATGPSTIYF.

The chain links TRBV6-2 or TRBV6-3 to TRBJ2-7; a weak D match, TRBD2 (5 bases). V lost 0 bases to trimming and J lost 3 bases, with 12 bases between them. This CDR3 has 15 amino acids. Germline V gene sequence: CDR1 MNHEY, CDR2 SVGEGT. CDR3 amino acids: CASSYSRLAGYEQYF. For the CDR3, the DNA is TGTGCCAGCAGTTACTCGAGGCTAGCCGGCTACGAGCAGTACTTC.

The chain carries TRBV6-5 and TRBJ2-7, with D perhaps TRBD1 (6 bases). Looked up from germline, CDR1 is MNHEY and CDR2 is SVGAGI. Trimming took off 5 bases at V and 6 bases at J, with 20 bases between the two ends. The CDR3 has 15 amino acids. The DNA for the CDR3 is TGTGCCAGCAGTCCTAACAGGGTAAGAAACCGCGAGCAGTACTTC. Protein sequence: CASSPNRVRNREQYF.

This chain uses TRBV19 with TRBJ1-3; D might be TRBD1 (6 bases). The CDR3 spans 13 residues. From germline, CDR1 is LNHDA and CDR2 SQIVND (reference sequence). V was clipped by 5 bases and J by 5 bases, with 10 bases between them. CDR3 region: CASSGDRRNTIYF. The DNA for the CDR3 is TGTGCCAGTAGTGGAGACAGGAGAAACACCATATATTTT.